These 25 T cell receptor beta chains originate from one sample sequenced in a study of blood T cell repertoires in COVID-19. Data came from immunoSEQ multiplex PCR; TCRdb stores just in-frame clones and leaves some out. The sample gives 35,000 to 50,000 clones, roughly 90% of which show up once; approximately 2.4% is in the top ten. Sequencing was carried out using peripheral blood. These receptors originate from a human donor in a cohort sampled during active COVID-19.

The CDR3 region has the DNA TGTGCCAGTAGTATTCGCGGGGGCGACTCCTACAATGAGCAGTTCTTC. Translated, it gives CASSIRGGDSYNEQFF. The gene calls are TRBV19 and TRBJ2-1; tentatively, D is TRBD2 (7 bases). CDR1 and CDR2 from the germline V gene are LNHDA and SQIVND (reference sequence). The CDR3 covers 16 residues. Between the trimmed V and J ends, which lost 3 bases and 0 bases, there was a span of 12 bases.

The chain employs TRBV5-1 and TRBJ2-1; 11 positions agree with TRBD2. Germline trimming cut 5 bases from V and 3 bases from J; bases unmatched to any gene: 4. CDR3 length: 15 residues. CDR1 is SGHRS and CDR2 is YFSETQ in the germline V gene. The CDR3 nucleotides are TGCGCCAGCAGACCCACTAGCGGGGGCTACAATGAGCAGTTCTTC. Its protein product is CASRPTSGGYNEQFF.

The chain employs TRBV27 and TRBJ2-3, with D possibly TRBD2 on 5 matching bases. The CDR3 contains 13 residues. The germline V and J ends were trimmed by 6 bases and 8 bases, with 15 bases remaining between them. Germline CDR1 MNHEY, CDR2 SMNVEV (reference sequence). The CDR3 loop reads CASRAAASLTQYF. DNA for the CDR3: TGTGCCAGCAGGGCAGCAGCTAGCCTTACGCAGTATTTT.

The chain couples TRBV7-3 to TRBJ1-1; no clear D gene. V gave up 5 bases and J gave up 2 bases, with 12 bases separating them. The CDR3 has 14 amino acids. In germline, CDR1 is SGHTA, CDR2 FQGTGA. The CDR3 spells CASSLPFFNTEAFF. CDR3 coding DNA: TGTGCCAGCAGCCTCCCTTTCTTTAACACTGAAGCTTTCTTT.

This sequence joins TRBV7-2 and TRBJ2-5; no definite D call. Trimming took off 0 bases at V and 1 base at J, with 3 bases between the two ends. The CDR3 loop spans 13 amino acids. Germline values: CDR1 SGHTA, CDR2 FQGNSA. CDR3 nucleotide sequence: TGTGCCAGCAGCTTAGCGCGCCAAGAGACCCAGTACTTC. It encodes CASSLARQETQYF.

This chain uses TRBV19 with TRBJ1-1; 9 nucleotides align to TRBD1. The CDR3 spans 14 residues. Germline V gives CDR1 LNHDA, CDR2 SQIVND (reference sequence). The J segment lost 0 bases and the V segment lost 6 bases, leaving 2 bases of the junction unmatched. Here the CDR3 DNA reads TGTGCCAGTAGCTGGGACAGGGTGAACACTGAAGCTTTCTTT. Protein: CASSWDRVNTEAFF.

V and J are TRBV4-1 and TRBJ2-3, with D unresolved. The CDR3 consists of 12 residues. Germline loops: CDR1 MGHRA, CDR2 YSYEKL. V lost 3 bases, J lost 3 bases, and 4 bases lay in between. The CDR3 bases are TGCGCCAGCAGCCATACAACAGATACGCAGTATTTT. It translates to CASSHTTDTQYF.

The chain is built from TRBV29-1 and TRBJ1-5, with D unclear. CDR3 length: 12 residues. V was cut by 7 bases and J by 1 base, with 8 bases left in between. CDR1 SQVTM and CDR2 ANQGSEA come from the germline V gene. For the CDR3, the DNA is TGCAGCGCCCAACACAGCAATCAGCCCCAGCATTTT. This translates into CSAQHSNQPQHF.

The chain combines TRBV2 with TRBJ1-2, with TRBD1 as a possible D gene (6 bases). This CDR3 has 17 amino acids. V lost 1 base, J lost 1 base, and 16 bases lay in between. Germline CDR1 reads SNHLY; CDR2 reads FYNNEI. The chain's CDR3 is CASSEGGGGRYNYGYTF. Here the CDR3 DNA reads TGTGCCAGCAGTGAAGGTGGCGGGGGCAGATATAACTATGGCTACACCTTC.

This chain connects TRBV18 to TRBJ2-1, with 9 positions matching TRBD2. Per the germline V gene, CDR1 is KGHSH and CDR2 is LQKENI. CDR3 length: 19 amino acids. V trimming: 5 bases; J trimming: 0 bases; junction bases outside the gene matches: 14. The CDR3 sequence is CASSVTSGLLKSSYNEQFF. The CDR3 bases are TGTGCCAGCTCAGTGACTAGCGGCCTACTCAAGAGCTCCTACAATGAGCAGTTCTTC. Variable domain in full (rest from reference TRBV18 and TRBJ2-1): NAGVMQNPRHLVRRRGQEARLRCSPMKGHSHVYWYRQLPEEGLKFMVYLQKENIIDESGMPKERFSAEFPKEGPSILRIQQVVRGDSAAYFCASSVTSGLLKSSYNEQFFGPGTRLTVL.

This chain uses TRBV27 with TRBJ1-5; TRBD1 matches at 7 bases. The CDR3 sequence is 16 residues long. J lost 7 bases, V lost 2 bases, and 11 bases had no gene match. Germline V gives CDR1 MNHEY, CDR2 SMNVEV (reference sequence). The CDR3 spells CASSLRGQQGLQPQHF. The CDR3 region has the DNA TGTGCCAGCAGTTTAAGGGGGCAACAGGGGCTGCAGCCCCAGCATTTT.

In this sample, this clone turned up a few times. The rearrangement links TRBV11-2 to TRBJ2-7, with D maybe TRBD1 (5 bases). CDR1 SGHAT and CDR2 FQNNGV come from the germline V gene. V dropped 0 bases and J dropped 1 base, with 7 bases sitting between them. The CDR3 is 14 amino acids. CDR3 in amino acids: CASSLERQSYEQYF. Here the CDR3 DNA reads TGTGCCAGCAGCTTAGAAAGACAGTCCTACGAGCAGTACTTC.

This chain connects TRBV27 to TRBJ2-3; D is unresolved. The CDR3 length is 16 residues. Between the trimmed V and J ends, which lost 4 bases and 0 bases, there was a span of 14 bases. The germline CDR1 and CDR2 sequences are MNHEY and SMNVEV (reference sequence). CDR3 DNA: TGTGCCAGCAGTTCCGTGATAACCACTAGCACAGATACGCAGTATTTT. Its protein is CASSSVITTSTDTQYF.

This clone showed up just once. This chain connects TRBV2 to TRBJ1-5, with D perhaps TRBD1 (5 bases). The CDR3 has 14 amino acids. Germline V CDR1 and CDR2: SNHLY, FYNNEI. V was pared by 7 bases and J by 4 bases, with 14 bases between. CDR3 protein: CASNRAPGNQPQHF. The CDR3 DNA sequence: TGTGCCAGCAACCGCGCCCCAGGGAATCAGCCCCAGCATTTT.

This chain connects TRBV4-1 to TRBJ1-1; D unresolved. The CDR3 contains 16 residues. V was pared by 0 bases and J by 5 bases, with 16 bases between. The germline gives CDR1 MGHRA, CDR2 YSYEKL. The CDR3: CASSQEAVSGVTEAFF. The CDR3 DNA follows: TGCGCCAGCAGCCAAGAGGCAGTTTCTGGAGTTACTGAAGCTTTCTTT.

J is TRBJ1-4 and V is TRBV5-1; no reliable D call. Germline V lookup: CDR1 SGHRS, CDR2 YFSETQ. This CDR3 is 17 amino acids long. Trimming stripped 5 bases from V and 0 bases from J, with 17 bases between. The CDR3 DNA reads TGCGCCAGCAGTCCATTTCACGGCGGGGCAACTAATGAAAAACTGTTTTTT. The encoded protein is CASSPFHGGATNEKLFF. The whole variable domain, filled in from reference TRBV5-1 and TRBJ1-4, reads KAGVTQTPRYLIKTRGQQVTLSCSPISGHRSVSWYQQTPGQGLQFLFEYFSETQRNKGNFPGRFSGRQFSNSRSEMNVSTLELGDSALYLCASSPFHGGATNEKLFFGSGTQLSVL.

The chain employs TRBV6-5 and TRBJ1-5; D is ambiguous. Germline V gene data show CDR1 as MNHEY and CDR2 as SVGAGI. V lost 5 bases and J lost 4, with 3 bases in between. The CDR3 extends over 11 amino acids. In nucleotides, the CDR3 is TGTGCCAGCAGTCGGAATCAGCCCCAGCATTTT. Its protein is CASSRNQPQHF.

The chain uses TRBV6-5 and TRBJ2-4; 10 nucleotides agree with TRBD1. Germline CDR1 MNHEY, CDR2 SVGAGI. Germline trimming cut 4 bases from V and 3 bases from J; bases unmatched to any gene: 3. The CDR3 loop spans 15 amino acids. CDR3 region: CASSFRTGGKNIQYF. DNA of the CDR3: TGTGCCAGCAGTTTTCGGACAGGGGGCAAAAACATTCAGTACTTC.

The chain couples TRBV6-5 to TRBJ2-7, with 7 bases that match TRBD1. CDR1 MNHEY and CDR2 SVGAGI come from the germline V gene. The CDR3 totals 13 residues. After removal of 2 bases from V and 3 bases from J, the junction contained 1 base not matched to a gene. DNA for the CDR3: TGTGCCAGCAGTTACAGGGACAGCTACGAGCAGTACTTC. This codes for CASSYRDSYEQYF.

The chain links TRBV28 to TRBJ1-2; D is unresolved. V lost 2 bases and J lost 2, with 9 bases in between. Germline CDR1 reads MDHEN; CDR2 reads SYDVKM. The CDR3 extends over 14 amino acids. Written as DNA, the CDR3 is TGTGCCAGCAGTTTACCTGTCACAAACTATGGCTACACCTTC. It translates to CASSLPVTNYGYTF.

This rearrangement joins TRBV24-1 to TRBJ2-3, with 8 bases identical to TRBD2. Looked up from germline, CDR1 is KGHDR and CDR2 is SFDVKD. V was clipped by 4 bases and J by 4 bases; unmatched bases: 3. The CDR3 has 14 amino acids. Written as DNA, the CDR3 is TGTGCCACCAGTGACGGGGGGGCCGCAGATACGCAGTATTTT. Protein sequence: CATSDGGAADTQYF.

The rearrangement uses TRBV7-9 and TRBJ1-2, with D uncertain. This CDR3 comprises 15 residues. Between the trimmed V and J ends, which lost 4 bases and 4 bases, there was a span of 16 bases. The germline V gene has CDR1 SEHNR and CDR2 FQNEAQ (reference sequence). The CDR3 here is CASSSLGRAAYGYTF. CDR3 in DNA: TGTGCCAGCAGCTCGCTTGGGAGGGCGGCCTATGGCTACACCTTC.

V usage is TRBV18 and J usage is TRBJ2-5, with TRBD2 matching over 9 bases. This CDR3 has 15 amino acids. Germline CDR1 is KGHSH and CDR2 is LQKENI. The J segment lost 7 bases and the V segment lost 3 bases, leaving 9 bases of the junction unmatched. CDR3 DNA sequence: TGTGCCAGCTCACCCGATAGCGGGGGACGTGTGACCCAGTACTTC. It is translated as CASSPDSGGRVTQYF.

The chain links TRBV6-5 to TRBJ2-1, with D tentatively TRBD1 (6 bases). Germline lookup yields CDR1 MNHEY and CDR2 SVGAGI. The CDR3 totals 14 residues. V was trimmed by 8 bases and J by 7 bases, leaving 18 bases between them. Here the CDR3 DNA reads TGTGCCAGCGTATTAGTCGACAGGTTAAATGAGCAGTTCTTC. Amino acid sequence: CASVLVDRLNEQFF.

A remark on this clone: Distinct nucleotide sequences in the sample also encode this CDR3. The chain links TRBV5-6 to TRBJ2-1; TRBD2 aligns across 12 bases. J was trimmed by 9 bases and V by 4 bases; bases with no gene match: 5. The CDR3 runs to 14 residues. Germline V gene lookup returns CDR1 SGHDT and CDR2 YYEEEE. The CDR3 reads CASSLGLAGSEQFF. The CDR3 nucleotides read TGTGCCAGCAGCCTGGGACTAGCGGGCAGTGAGCAGTTCTTC.